Listed below are T cell receptor beta chains from one sample, sequenced in a study of T and B cells in COVID-19 patients. TCRdb passed the multiplex PCR reads through MiXCR, listing each CDR3 protein once. The table includes about 12,000 distinct CDR3 sequences, about 31% detected once. The sequenced sample was blood. These receptors originate from a human donor who had recovered from COVID-19. The CDR3 runs from the conserved cysteine through the conserved F or W. D genes are given only for firm matches. Size is omitted from some rows. Given values are once, few, many or a class for expanded clones.

j_call | v_call | d_call | clone_size | cdr3_aa | cdr3_nt
TRBJ2-5 | TRBV28 | - | few | CASSPPEGIQETQYF | TGTGCCAGCAGTCCCCCTGAGGGAATCCAAGAGACCCAGTACTTC
TRBJ2-5 | TRBV12-3/TRBV12-4 | TRBD2 | - | CASIARGTSGTWRETQYF | TGTGCCAGCATAGCCCGCGGGACTAGCGGGACGTGGCGGGAGACCCAGTACTTC
TRBJ2-1 | TRBV29-1 | TRBD2 | medium-sized | CSGGREGNEQFF | TGCAGCGGAGGGCGGGAGGGGAATGAGCAGTTCTTC
TRBJ1-2 | TRBV12-3/TRBV12-4 | - | - | CASSVEQESNYGYTF | TGTGCCAGCAGTGTAGAACAAGAGAGTAACTATGGCTACACCTTC
TRBJ1-4 | TRBV5-1 | - | - | CASSVRGIDEKLFF | TGCGCCAGCAGCGTTCGGGGGATAGATGAAAAACTGTTTTTT
TRBJ2-3 | TRBV6-5 | - | many | CASSYARPSGSTDTQYF | TGTGCCAGCAGTTACGCCCGTCCCAGCGGGAGCACAGATACGCAGTATTTT
TRBJ1-5 | TRBV19 | - | many | CASSTRRNQPQHF | TGTGCCAGTAGTACTCGACGGAATCAGCCCCAGCATTTT
TRBJ2-7 | TRBV7-6 | - | many | CASSLGGRENREQYF | TGTGCCAGCAGCTTAGGTGGCAGGGAAAATAGGGAGCAGTACTTC
TRBJ2-5 | TRBV27 | TRBD1 | medium-sized | CASSWDSQETQYF | TGTGCCAGCAGTTGGGACAGCCAAGAGACCCAGTACTTC
TRBJ1-6 | TRBV27 | - | many | CASRLFRGDSPLHF | TGTGCCAGCAGACTCTTCCGGGGAGATTCACCCCTCCACTTT
TRBJ2-7 | TRBV7-9 | - | few | CASSLGNEQYF | TGTGCCAGCAGCTTAGGAAACGAGCAGTACTTC
TRBJ1-5 | TRBV6-2/TRBV6-3 | - | - | CASSYMGQAGQPQHF | TGTGCCAGCAGTTACATGGGCCAGGCTGGGCAGCCCCAGCATTTT
TRBJ1-3 | TRBV5-5 | - | - | CASSGGSGNTIYF | TGCGCCAGCAGTGGGGGCTCTGGAAACACCATATATTTT
TRBJ2-5 | TRBV28 | TRBD2 | - | CASSSGERGLEQETQYF | TGTGCCAGCAGTTCCGGGGAACGGGGACTAGAACAAGAGACCCAGTACTTC
TRBJ2-3 | TRBV6-6 | TRBD2 | - | CASSYPSPGSGREADTQYF | TGTGCCAGCAGTTATCCATCCCCGGGTAGCGGGAGAGAGGCAGATACGCAGTATTTT
TRBJ2-1 | TRBV7-2 | TRBD2 | few | CASSLGTGTRRFAEQFF | TGTGCCAGCAGCTTAGGTACCGGGACTAGACGTTTTGCTGAGCAGTTCTTC
TRBJ2-5 | TRBV18 | - | - | CASSPPIGIETQYF | TGTGCCAGCTCACCACCGATAGGGATTGAGACCCAGTACTTC
TRBJ2-5 | TRBV10-3 | TRBD1 | few | CAISEVPQGETQYF | TGTGCCATCAGTGAGGTACCACAGGGGGAGACCCAGTACTTC
TRBJ2-5 | TRBV18 | - | - | CASSPAVETQYF | TGTGCCAGCTCACCAGCGGTAGAGACCCAGTACTTC
TRBJ2-5 | TRBV6-2/TRBV6-3 | TRBD1 | few | CASSRQGAEETQYF | TGTGCCAGCAGCCGACAGGGGGCTGAAGAGACCCAGTACTTC
TRBJ2-5 | TRBV6-1 | - | many | CASSEAGAAQGTQYF | TGTGCCAGCAGTGAGGCGGGGGCGGCCCAGGGGACCCAGTACTTC
TRBJ2-3 | TRBV19 | TRBD2 | medium-sized | CASGRAGAPDTQYF | TGTGCCAGTGGAAGGGCGGGAGCCCCAGATACGCAGTATTTT
TRBJ1-5 | TRBV19 | TRBD1 | - | CASSIKDRGVLSNQPQHF | TGTGCCAGTAGTATTAAGGACAGGGGGGTGTTGAGCAATCAGCCCCAGCATTTT
TRBJ1-1 | TRBV19 | TRBD1 | many | CASSMNRGTMNTEAFF | TGTGCCAGTAGTATGAACAGGGGGACGATGAACACTGAAGCTTTCTTT
TRBJ1-1 | TRBV18 | - | - | CASSTLIGDTEAFF | TGTGCCAGCTCAACGCTAATCGGGGACACTGAAGCTTTCTTT
TRBJ1-4 | TRBV27 | - | few | CASSIRGRNEKLFF | TGTGCCAGCAGTATCAGGGGTAGGAATGAAAAACTGTTTTTT
TRBJ2-3 | TRBV6-6 | TRBD2 | few | CASSYLTPGTSPTDTQYF | TGTGCCAGCAGTTACCTAACACCAGGGACTAGCCCCACAGATACGCAGTATTTT
TRBJ2-1 | TRBV29-1 | TRBD2 | once | CSVEGTTSGRGNEQFF | TGCAGCGTTGAAGGCACGACTAGCGGGAGAGGCAATGAGCAGTTCTTC
TRBJ2-1 | TRBV6-5 | - | medium-sized | CASSAQGGSTFF | TGTGCCAGCAGTGCCCAGGGCGGTAGTACGTTCTTC
TRBJ2-3 | TRBV7-9 | - | few | CASSRGDGAPYF | TGTGCCAGCAGCCGCGGGGACGGTGCGCCGTATTTT
TRBJ2-5 | TRBV5-1 | - | - | CASSPLGTGSKETQYF | TGCGCCAGCAGCCCCCTGGGGACGGGCTCGAAAGAGACCCAGTACTTC
TRBJ1-5 | TRBV19 | - | - | CASSIVVGNQPQHF | TGTGCCAGTAGTATCGTAGTCGGCAATCAGCCCCAGCATTTT
TRBJ2-1 | TRBV6-2/TRBV6-3 | - | few | CASSYSPTGNEQFF | TGTGCCAGCAGTTACTCGCCCACGGGCAATGAGCAGTTCTTC
TRBJ1-2 | TRBV5-4 | TRBD1 | few | CASRPTGVSGGYTF | TGTGCCAGCAGACCGACAGGGGTGTCGGGGGGCTACACCTTC
TRBJ2-7 | TRBV19 | TRBD2 | - | CASRTSGRGPYEQYF | TGTGCCAGCAGAACCAGCGGGAGGGGTCCCTACGAGCAGTACTTC
TRBJ1-2 | TRBV6-5 | - | medium-sized | CASSRTGRGGYTF | TGTGCCAGCAGCAGAACAGGGCGGGGCGGCTACACCTTC
TRBJ2-1 | TRBV19 | - | medium-sized | CASSRTNHGQFF | TGTGCCAGTAGTAGAACAAATCATGGGCAGTTCTTC
TRBJ1-6 | TRBV7-9 | - | - | CASSATENNSPLHF | TGTGCCAGCAGCGCGACAGAGAATAATTCACCCCTCCACTTT
TRBJ2-1 | TRBV6-6 | - | few | CASSTGGHKDNEQFF | TGTGCCAGCAGCACCGGGGGACATAAAGACAATGAGCAGTTCTTC
TRBJ2-2 | TRBV24-1 | - | few | CATSAPAGRDANTGELFF | TGTGCCACCAGTGCCCCCGCTGGGCGGGATGCGAACACCGGGGAGCTGTTTTTT
TRBJ1-2 | TRBV19 | TRBD1 | medium-sized | CASTHRGRDYGYTF | TGTGCCAGTACCCACAGGGGGCGAGACTATGGCTACACCTTC
TRBJ1-2 | TRBV6-5 | - | few | CASSEGVNGYTF | TGTGCCAGCAGTGAAGGGGTCAATGGCTACACCTTC
TRBJ1-1 | TRBV6-1 | - | few | CASRITEAFF | TGTGCCAGCAGGATAACTGAAGCTTTCTTT
TRBJ2-2 | TRBV5-6 | - | many | CASSLAWDGELFF | TGTGCCAGCAGCTTGGCATGGGACGGGGAGCTGTTTTTT
TRBJ2-1 | TRBV11-3 | - | - | CASSLRYGSRENEQFF | TGTGCCAGCAGCTTGCGATACGGGAGCAGAGAGAATGAGCAGTTCTTC